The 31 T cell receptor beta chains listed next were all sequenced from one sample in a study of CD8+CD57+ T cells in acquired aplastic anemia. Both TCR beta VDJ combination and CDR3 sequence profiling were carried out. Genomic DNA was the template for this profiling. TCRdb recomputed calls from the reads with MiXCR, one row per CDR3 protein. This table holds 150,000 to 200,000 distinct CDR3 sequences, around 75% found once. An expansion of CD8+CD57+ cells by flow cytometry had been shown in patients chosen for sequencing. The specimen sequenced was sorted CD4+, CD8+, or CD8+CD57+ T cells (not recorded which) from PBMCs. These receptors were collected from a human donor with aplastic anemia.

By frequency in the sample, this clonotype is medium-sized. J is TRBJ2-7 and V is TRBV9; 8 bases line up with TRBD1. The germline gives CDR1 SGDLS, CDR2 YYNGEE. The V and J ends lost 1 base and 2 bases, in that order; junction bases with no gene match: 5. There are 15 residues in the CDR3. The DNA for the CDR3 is TGTGCCAGCAGCGTAACCGGGACAGGCCCCTACGAGCAGTACTTC. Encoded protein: CASSVTGTGPYEQYF.

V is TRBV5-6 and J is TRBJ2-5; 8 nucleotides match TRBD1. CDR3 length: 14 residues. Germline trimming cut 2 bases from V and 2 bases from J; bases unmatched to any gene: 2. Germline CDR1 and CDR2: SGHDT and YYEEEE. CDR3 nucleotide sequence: TGTGCCAGCAGCTTCACAGGGGGGCAAGAGACCCAGTACTTC. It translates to CASSFTGGQETQYF.

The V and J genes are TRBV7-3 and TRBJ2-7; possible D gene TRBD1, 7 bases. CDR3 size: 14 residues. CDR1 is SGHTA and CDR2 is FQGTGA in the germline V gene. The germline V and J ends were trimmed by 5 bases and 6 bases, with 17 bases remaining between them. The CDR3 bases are TGTGCCAGCAGCGTCCGACAGGGACTCTGCGAGCAGTACTTC. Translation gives CASSVRQGLCEQYF.

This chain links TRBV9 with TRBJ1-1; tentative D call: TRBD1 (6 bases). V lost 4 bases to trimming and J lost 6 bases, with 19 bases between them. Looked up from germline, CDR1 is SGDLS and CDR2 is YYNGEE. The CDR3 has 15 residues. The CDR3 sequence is CASSLAGHGTSEAFF. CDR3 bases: TGTGCCAGCAGCTTAGCGGGACACGGAACCTCTGAAGCTTTCTTT.

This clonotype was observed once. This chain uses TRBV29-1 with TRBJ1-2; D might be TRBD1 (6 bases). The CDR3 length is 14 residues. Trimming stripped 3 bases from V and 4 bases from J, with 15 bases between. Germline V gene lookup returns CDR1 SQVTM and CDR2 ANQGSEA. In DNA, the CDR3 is TGCAGCGTTGAGGGGGGGGCGCCCACCTATGGCTACACCTTC. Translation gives CSVEGGAPTYGYTF.

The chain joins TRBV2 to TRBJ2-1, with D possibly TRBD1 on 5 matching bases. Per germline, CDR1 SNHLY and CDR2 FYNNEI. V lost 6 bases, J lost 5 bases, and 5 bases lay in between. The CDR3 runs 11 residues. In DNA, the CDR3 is TGTGCCAGCAGAGGGGACAATGAGCAGTTCTTC. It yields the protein CASRGDNEQFF.

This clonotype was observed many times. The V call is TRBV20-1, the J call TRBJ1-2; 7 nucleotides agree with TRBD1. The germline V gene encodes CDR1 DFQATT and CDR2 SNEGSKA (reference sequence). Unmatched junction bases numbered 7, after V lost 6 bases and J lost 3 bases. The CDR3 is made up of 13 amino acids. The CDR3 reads CSAGTQGDYGYTF. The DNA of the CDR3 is TGCAGTGCCGGGACCCAGGGGGACTATGGCTACACCTTC.

In DNA, the CDR3 is TGTGCCACCCGGACAGTTTCCTACGAGCAGTACTTC. Translated, it gives CATRTVSYEQYF. The V call is TRBV10-3, the J call TRBJ2-7, with a possible D match to TRBD1 (6 bases). Trimming removed 10 bases at V and 1 base at J, with 11 bases between. The CDR3 runs 12 residues. Germline loops: CDR1 ENHRY, CDR2 SYGVKD.

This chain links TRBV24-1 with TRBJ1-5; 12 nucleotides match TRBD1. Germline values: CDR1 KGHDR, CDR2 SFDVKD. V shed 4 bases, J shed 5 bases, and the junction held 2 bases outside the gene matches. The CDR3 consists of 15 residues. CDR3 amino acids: CATSEGTGGYQPQHF. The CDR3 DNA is TGTGCCACCAGTGAGGGGACAGGGGGCTATCAGCCCCAGCATTTT.

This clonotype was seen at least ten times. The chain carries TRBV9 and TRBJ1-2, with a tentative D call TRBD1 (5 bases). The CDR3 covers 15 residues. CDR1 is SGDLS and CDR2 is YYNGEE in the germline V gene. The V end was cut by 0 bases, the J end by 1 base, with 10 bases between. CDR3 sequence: CASSVAGRINYGYTF. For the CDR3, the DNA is TGTGCCAGCAGCGTAGCGGGACGGATTAACTATGGCTACACCTTC.

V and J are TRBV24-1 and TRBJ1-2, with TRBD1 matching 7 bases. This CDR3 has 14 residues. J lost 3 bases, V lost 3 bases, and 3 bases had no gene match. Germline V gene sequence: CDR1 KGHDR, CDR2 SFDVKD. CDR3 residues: CATSDPTGDYGYTF. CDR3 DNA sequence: TGTGCCACCAGTGATCCCACAGGGGACTATGGCTACACCTTC.

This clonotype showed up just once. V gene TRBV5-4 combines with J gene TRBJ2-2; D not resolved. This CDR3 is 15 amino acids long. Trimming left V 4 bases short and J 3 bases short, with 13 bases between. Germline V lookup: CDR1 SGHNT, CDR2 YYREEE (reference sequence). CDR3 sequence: CASSLGMLDTGELFF. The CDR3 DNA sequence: TGTGCCAGCAGCCTAGGGATGCTGGACACCGGGGAGCTGTTTTTT.

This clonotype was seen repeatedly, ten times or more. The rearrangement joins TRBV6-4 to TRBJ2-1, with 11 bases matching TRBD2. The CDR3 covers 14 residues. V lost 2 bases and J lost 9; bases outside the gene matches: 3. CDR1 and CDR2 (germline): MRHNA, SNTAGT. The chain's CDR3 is CASSDIAGGSEQFF. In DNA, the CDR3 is TGTGCCAGCAGTGACATAGCGGGGGGGAGTGAGCAGTTCTTC.

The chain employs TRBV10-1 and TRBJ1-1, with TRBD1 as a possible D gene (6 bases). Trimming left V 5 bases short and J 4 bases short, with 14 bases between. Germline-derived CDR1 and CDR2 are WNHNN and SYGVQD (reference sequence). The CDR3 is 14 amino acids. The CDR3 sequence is CASSPYRVSTEAFF. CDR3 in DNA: TGCGCCAGCAGTCCTTACAGGGTTAGCACTGAAGCTTTCTTT.

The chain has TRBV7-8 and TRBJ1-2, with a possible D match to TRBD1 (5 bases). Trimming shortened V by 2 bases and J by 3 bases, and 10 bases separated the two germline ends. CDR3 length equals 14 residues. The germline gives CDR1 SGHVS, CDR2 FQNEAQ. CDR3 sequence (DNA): TGTGCCAGCAGCTTACCCAGGGAGGACTATGGCTACACCTTC. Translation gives CASSLPREDYGYTF.

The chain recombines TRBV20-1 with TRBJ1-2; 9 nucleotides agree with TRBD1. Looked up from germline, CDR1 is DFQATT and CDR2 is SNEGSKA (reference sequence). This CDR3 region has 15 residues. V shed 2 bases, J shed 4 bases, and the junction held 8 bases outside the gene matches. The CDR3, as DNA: TGCAGTGCTAGACCTTGGGTGGGACAGGGCTATGGCTACACCTTC. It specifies CSARPWVGQGYGYTF.

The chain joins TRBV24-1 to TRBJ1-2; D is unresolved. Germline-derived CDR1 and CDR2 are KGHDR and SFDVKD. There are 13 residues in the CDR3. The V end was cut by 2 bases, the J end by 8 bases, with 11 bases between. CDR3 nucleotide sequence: TGTGCCACCAGTGATTCGAACGTCGGGGGCTACACCTTC. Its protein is CATSDSNVGGYTF.

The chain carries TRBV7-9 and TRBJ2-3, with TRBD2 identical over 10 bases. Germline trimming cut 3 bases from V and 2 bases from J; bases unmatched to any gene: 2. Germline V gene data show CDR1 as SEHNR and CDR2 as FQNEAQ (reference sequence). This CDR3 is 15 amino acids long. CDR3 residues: CASSFSGGYTDTQYF. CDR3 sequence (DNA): TGTGCCAGCAGCTTTAGCGGGGGGTACACAGATACGCAGTATTTT.

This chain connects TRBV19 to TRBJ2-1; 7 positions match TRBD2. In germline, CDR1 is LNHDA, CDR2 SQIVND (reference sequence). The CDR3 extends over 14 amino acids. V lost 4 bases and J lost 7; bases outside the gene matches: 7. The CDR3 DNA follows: TGTGCCAGTAGTACCTTGACAGCGGGGAATGAGCAGTTCTTC. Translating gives CASSTLTAGNEQFF.

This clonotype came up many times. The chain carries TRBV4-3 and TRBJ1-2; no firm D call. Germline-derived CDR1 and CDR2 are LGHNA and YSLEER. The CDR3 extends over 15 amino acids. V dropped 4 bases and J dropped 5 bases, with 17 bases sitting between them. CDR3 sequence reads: CASSRNILRHYGYTF. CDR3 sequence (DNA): TGCGCCAGCAGCCGGAATATTTTAAGGCATTATGGCTACACCTTC.

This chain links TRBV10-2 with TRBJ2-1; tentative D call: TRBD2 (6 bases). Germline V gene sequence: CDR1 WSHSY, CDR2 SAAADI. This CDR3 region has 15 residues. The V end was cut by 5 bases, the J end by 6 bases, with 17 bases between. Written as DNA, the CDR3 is TGCGCCAGCAGTACTGGGGGGAGTTTAGGCAATGAGCAGTTCTTC. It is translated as CASSTGGSLGNEQFF.

This CDR3 reads CASSPTVRPGYTF. CDR3 bases: TGTGCCAGCAGTCCGACAGTTCGGCCTGGCTACACCTTC. V is TRBV28 and J is TRBJ1-2, with a weak D call TRBD1 (5 bases). The CDR3 consists of 13 residues. V gave up 5 bases and J gave up 7 bases, with 14 bases separating them. Germline CDR1 is MDHEN and CDR2 is SYDVKM.

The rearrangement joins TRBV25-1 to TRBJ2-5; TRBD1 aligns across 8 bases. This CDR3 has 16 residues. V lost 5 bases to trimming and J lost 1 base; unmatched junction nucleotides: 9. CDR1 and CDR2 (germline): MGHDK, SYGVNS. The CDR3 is CASSNRGRGLQETQYF. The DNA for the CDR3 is TGTGCCAGCAGTAATCGGGGCAGGGGGCTCCAAGAGACCCAGTACTTC.

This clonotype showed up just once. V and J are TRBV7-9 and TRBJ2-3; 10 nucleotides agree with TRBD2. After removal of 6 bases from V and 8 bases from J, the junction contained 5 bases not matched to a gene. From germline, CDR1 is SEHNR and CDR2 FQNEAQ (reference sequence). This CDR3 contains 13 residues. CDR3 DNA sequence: TGTGCCAGCAGGGCTAGCGGGAGAGGTACGCAGTATTTT. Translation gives CASRASGRGTQYF.

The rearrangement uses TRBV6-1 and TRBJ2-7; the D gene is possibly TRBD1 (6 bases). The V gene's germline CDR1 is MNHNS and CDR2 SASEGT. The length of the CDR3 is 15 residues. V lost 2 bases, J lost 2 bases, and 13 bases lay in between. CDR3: CASSEQGSFTYEQYF. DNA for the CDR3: TGTGCCAGCAGTGAACAGGGGTCTTTCACCTACGAGCAGTACTTC.

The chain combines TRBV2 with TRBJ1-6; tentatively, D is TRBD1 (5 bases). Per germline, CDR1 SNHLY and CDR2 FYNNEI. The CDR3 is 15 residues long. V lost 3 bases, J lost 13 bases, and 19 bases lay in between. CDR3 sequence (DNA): TGTGCCAGCAGTGAGGTTGACAGCCCGGACGCCCCCCTCCACTTT. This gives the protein CASSEVDSPDAPLHF.

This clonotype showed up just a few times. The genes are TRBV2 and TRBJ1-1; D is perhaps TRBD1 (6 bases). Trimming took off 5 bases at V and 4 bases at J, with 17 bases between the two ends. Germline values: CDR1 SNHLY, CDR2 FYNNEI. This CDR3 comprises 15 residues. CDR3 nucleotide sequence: TGTGCCAGCAGTCTTGATACTCTCAGGGGCACTGAAGCTTTCTTT. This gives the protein CASSLDTLRGTEAFF. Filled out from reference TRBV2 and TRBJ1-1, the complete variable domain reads EPEVTQTPSHQVTQMGQEVILRCVPISNHLYFYWYRQILGQKVEFLVSFYNNEISEKSEIFDDQFSVERPDGSNFTLKIRSTKLEDSAMYFCASSLDTLRGTEAFFGQGTRLTVV.

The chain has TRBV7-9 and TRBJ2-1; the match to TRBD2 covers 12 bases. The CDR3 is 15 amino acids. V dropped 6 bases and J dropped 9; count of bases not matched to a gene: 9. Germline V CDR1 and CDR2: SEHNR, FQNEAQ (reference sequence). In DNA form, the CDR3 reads TGTGCCAGCAGACAGACTAGCGGGGGTTTGGGTGAGCAGTTCTTC. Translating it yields CASRQTSGGLGEQFF.

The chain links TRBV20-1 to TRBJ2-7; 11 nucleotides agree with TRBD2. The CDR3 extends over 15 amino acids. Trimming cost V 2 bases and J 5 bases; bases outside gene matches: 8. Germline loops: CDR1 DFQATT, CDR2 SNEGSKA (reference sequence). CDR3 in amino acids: CSARHSGRVRDEQYF. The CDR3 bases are TGCAGTGCTAGACATAGCGGGAGGGTTCGCGACGAGCAGTACTTC.

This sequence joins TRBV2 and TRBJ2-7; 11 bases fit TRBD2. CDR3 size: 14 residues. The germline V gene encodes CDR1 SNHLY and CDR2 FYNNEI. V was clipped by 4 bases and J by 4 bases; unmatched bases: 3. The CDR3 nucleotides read TGTGCCAGCAGTGGAACTAGCGGGAGATACGAGCAGTACTTC. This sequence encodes CASSGTSGRYEQYF.

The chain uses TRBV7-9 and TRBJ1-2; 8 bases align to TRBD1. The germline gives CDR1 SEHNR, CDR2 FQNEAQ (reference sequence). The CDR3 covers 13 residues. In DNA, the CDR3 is TGTGGGAGCAGCTTAGACAGGGGCTATGGCTACACCTTC. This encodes CGSSLDRGYGYTF.